The 7 T cell receptor beta chains below come from one sample, sequenced in a study of control samples from healthy donors and cancer patients. Assay: immunoSEQ multiplex PCR; the TCRdb copy retains only in-frame clones and omits some. The table includes about 160,000 clones, over 90% detected once. Sequencing was carried out using blood. The receptors here all came from a woman aged 25 to 39 in good health.

The rearrangement uses TRBV18 and TRBJ1-2; possibly TRBD1 for D (5 bases). CDR3 length equals 16 residues. Germline V gene lookup returns CDR1 KGHSH and CDR2 LQKENI. V was clipped by 5 bases and J by 9 bases, with 25 bases between them. In DNA form, the CDR3 reads TGTGCCAGCTCATTTCTTGGGGCTCGCAATGGGGCGAGCTACACCTTC. It codes for CASSFLGARNGASYTF.

The chain uses TRBV19 and TRBJ2-1; D is unclear. In germline, CDR1 is LNHDA, CDR2 SQIVND (reference sequence). This CDR3 is built from 12 residues. The V gene lost 7 bases and the J gene lost 9 bases, with 13 bases spanning the gap. The CDR3 sequence: CASTNSAGEQFF. DNA for the CDR3: TGTGCCAGTACGAACTCGGCTGGTGAGCAGTTCTTC. Variable domain in full (rest from reference TRBV19 and TRBJ2-1): DGGITQSPKYLFRKEGQNVTLSCEQNLNHDAMYWYRQDPGQGLRLIYYSQIVNDFQKGDIAEGYSVSREKKESFPLTVTSAQKNPTAFYLCASTNSAGEQFFGPGTRLTVL.

The chain joins TRBV7-9 to TRBJ1-1; D gene ambiguous. This CDR3 has 15 residues. V shed 1 base and J shed 1 base, with 10 bases lying between them. CDR1 and CDR2 from the germline V gene are SEHNR and FQNEAQ (reference sequence). The CDR3, as DNA: TGTGCCAGCAGCTTAGTCCGGGGAGCGAACACTGAAGCTTTCTTT. Encoded protein: CASSLVRGANTEAFF.

This clone was recorded a few times. V and J are TRBV24-1 and TRBJ2-1, with 9 bases that match TRBD2. The J segment lost 4 bases and the V segment lost 2 bases, leaving 8 bases of the junction unmatched. Looked up from germline, CDR1 is KGHDR and CDR2 is SFDVKD. The CDR3 sequence is 17 residues long. CDR3 in DNA: TGTGCCACCAGTGATTATGATAGCGGGAGATCTTACAATGAGCAGTTCTTC. This sequence encodes CATSDYDSGRSYNEQFF.

The V and J genes are TRBV5-1 and TRBJ2-7; 9 nucleotides align to TRBD2. The CDR3 contains 16 residues. V was clipped by 4 bases and J by 2 bases; unmatched bases: 10. The germline gives CDR1 SGHRS, CDR2 YFSETQ. The CDR3 DNA follows: TGCGCCAGCAGCCCCGAGCCCGCTAGCGGGACCTACGAGCAGTACTTC. It encodes CASSPEPASGTYEQYF. The full variable domain, rest sourced from reference TRBV5-1 and TRBJ2-7, is KAGVTQTPRYLIKTRGQQVTLSCSPISGHRSVSWYQQTPGQGLQFLFEYFSETQRNKGNFPGRFSGRQFSNSRSEMNVSTLELGDSALYLCASSPEPASGTYEQYFGPGTRLTVT.

The chain links TRBV28 to TRBJ1-5; TRBD1 might be the D (5 bases). The CDR3 runs 14 residues. V was clipped by 3 bases and J by 4 bases, with 10 bases between them. Germline V gives CDR1 MDHEN, CDR2 SYDVKM. The chain's CDR3 is CASSLGGENQPQHF. In DNA, the CDR3 is TGTGCCAGCAGTTTGGGGGGGGAAAATCAGCCCCAGCATTTT. Drawing the rest from reference TRBV28 and TRBJ1-5, the complete variable domain is DVKVTQSSRYLVKRTGEKVFLECVQDMDHENMFWYRQDPGLGLRLIYFSYDVKMKEKGDIPEGYSVSREKKERFSLILESASTNQTSMYLCASSLGGENQPQHFGDGTRLSIL.

The genes are TRBV6-5 and TRBJ2-3; maybe TRBD1 (6 bases). The CDR3 loop spans 14 amino acids. Trimming took 4 bases from V and 4 from J, leaving 12 bases between them. CDR1 MNHEY and CDR2 SVGAGI come from the germline V gene. Here the CDR3 reads CASSSGVRADTQYF. CDR3 sequence (DNA): TGTGCCAGCAGTTCAGGGGTTCGGGCAGATACGCAGTATTTT.